A selection of T cell receptor beta chains follows, all from one sample in a study of blood T cell repertoires in COVID-19. Sequencing was performed with immunoSEQ multiplex PCR; in TCRdb, only in-frame clones are kept and a portion is missing. The data show under 200,000 clones, roughly 87% seen once. The sequenced sample was peripheral blood. The receptors shown here come from a man in his sixties with active or convalescent COVID-19. The CDR3 runs from the conserved cysteine through the conserved F or W. The order of the fields is J gene, V gene, clone size, D gene, CDR3 length, CDR3 DNA, CDR3 protein. D genes are given only for firm matches. Expanded clones get a size class; other rows say once, few or many, or leave the size out.

>TRBJ2-2|TRBV3-1/TRBV3-2|.|.|15
TGTGCCAGCAGCCAAGATTGGACTAACACCGGGGAGCTGTTTTTT
CASSQDWTNTGELFF
>TRBJ1-5|TRBV19|.|TRBD1|13
TGTGCCAGTAGTCTGACAGGGGCCGGGCCCCAGCATTTT
CASSLTGAGPQHF
>TRBJ2-3|TRBV5-1|.|TRBD1|15
TGCGCCAGCAGCTACGGCGGACAGGGGACAGATACGCAGTATTTT
CASSYGGQGTDTQYF
>TRBJ1-2|TRBV11-2|.|.|15
TGTGCCAGCAGCTTGGAGTTGGGAGCTAACTATGGCTACACCTTC
CASSLELGANYGYTF
>TRBJ1-1|TRBV5-1|.|.|14
TGCGCCAGCCGCCGGGGGGATATGAACACTGAAGCTTTCTTT
CASRRGDMNTEAFF
>TRBJ2-7|TRBV2|.|.|13
TGTGCCAGCACAAGCAAGGGGTCCTACGAGCAGTACTTC
CASTSKGSYEQYF
>TRBJ1-2|TRBV5-1|.|.|14
TGCGCCAGCAGCTTGGACTATAATAACTATGGCTACACCTTC
CASSLDYNNYGYTF
>TRBJ1-4|TRBV6-5|once|.|13
TGTGCCAGCAGTCGGGGGCCGGGGGGGCTGGCGATATTT
CASSRGPGGLAIF
>TRBJ1-1|TRBV6-5|.|.|13
TGTGCCAGCATAGAGACACTGAACACTGAAGCTTTCTTT
CASIETLNTEAFF
>TRBJ2-1|TRBV6-5|.|TRBD2|14
TGTGCCAGCAGCCGACTAGCGGGGGTCCCAGGGCAGTTCTTC
CASSRLAGVPGQFF
>TRBJ1-5|TRBV10-3|.|.|16
TGTGCCATCAGTGAGTCGGTACGGGATAGCAATCAGCCCCAGCATTTT
CAISESVRDSNQPQHF
>TRBJ2-6|TRBV6-5|.|TRBD1|15
TGTGCCAGCAGGCCTCAGGGGGCTGGGGCCAACGTCCTGACTTTC
CASRPQGAGANVLTF
>TRBJ1-1|TRBV4-1|.|.|14
TGCGCCAGCAGCCAAGGGTGGGGGGGCACTGAAGCTTTCTTT
CASSQGWGGTEAFF
>TRBJ1-6|TRBV10-3|.|.|12
TGTGCCATCAGCGCAGGTGATTCACCCCTCCACTTT
CAISAGDSPLHF
>TRBJ1-2|TRBV19|.|TRBD1|16
TGTGCCAGTAGTCCCCCTGGAGGGACAGGGGTCTATGGCTACACCTTC
CASSPPGGTGVYGYTF
>TRBJ1-2|TRBV27|.|.|14
TGTGCCAGCAGTTTATCATACATGAACTATGGCTACACCTTC
CASSLSYMNYGYTF
>TRBJ2-1|TRBV28|.|TRBD2|15
TGTGCCAGCAGTTTGTTCGGGAGGTCCTACAATGAGCAGTTCTTC
CASSLFGRSYNEQFF
>TRBJ1-2|TRBV24-1|.|TRBD1|17
TGTGCCACCAGTGATTTACCCCGGGACAGGGGGCTAGATGGCTACACCTTC
CATSDLPRDRGLDGYTF
>TRBJ1-2|TRBV9|.|TRBD1|14
TGTGCCAGCAGCCCCAGACAGGGGAGGGATGGCTACACCTTC
CASSPRQGRDGYTF
>TRBJ2-2|TRBV5-4|.|.|15
TGTGCCAGCAGCTTGGTGGGACACAACACCGGGGAGCTGTTTTTT
CASSLVGHNTGELFF